This T cell receptor beta chain was captured by sequencing in a study of cytomegalovirus exposure and HLA in healthy donors. As for the study in general: The 120 or so validation repertoires used the same platform as the 550 to 800 first-cohort repertoires (as reported by a later analysis). Study-level results: The study put 150 or so TCR beta chains on its list as cytomegalovirus-associated. Most TCR sequences showed up rarely, but some public TCRs showed up in many donors.

Trimming cost V 1 base and J 0 bases, with 13 bases left between them. This CDR3 has 16 amino acids. CDR1 and CDR2 from the germline V gene are SGDLS and YYNGEE. The data were produced by immunoSEQ multiplex PCR, yet TCRdb's version contains in-frame clones alone and is incomplete. The sample consists of some 150,000 clones, 86% of them appearing once. About this clone: Its antigen is currently unknown.

The chain links TRBV9 to TRBJ2-5; D not resolved. Sequencing input: PBMCs. The sequence derives from a man between 18 and 35 years old in good health and CMV-seropositive. CDR3 bases: TGTGCCAGCAGCGTATTGAGCAATTCGTACCAAGAGACCCAGTACTTC. This encodes CASSVLSNSYQETQYF. Variable domain in full (rest from reference TRBV9 and TRBJ2-5): DSGVTQTPKHLITATGQRVTLRCSPRSGDLSVYWYQQSLDQGLQFLIQYYNGEERAKGNILERFSAQQFPDLHSELNLSSLELGDSALYFCASSVLSNSYQETQYFGPGTRLLVL.